Described below is a single T cell receptor (beta chain) sequence and its context. Its antigen is not yet known. No base quality information exists; no much larger clone differs at one position. The record originates from a study of CD8 T cells in Susac syndrome (dated by TCRdb to between 2018 and 2021). As for the study more broadly: Among the Susac syndrome patients who were sequenced, clinically active disease was present in six and clinical remission was observed in roughly 8. At the time of blood withdrawal, Susac syndrome patients were either therapy-naive, taking corticosteroids (with some also receiving IVIg), or on IVIg alone. Whether CD8+ T cell activation and differentiation in Susac syndrome was antigen driven was tested using repertoire sequencing. The study compared CD8+ T cell repertoire clonality among 12 healthy donors, approximately 14 Susac syndrome patients and about 16 multiple sclerosis patients.

Peripheral blood CD8+ and CD4+ T cells from healthy donors, Susac syndrome patients and multiple sclerosis patients were profiled using high-throughput TCR beta sequencing. The Susac syndrome patients fulfilled recently defined diagnostic criteria for either definite or probable disease. Bulk CD8+ and CD4+ T cells were purified magnetically by negative isolation, whereas CD8+ TEMRA cells were enriched by FACS. Blood was collected in EDTA tubes and processed within 24 hours, with PBMCs isolated through density gradient centrifugation. PBMCs intended for TCR sequencing were cryopreserved in liquid nitrogen and were subsequently thawed in a 37 degrees C water bath. The sorted or isolated CD4+, CD8+ and CD8+ TEMRA cells reached a purity of at least 90%. The study at large found these results: Susac syndrome CD8+ repertoires showed clonal expansion, highest in CD8+ TEMRA cells and greater in clinically active than remitting patients. Looking at Susac-specific public clones, the researchers identified roughly 17 in the total CD8+ repertoire and roughly 5 in the CD8+ TEMRA repertoire. The number of individuals in the TCR sequencing and HLA analysis was acknowledged as relatively small.

RNA was extracted using the RNeasy kit, and about 0.5 to 1 ug of the RNA was reverse transcribed with random hexamers. The immunoSEQ multiplex PCR assay, which covers 54 Vbeta and 13 Jbeta segments, was used to amplify TCR beta CDR3 regions. To correct PCR amplification bias, a synthetic template baseline was used for both primer optimization and computational correction. As for the original processing: Reads were annotated to V, D and J genes according to IMGT and were analyzed with immunoSEQ Analyzer, with only productive sequences retained. Clonality was computed as one minus Shannon entropy normalized by log2 of the number of productive unique sequences. For each patient and control, public and private clones were evaluated among the 100 most prevalent clones. Clones were defined as Susac-specific when absent from the healthy and MS cohorts, from approximately 1,100 published viral clones and from other ImmuneACCESS disease sequences. TCRdb cleaned the public reads at Q25 with fastp, built clones with MiXCR and kept in-frame beta chains. Merged by CDR3 protein, the rows form single entries marked with the most common genes and DNA. V and J calls and clone size were set by TCRdb, not the authors. Recorded for this sample are 100,000 to 110,000 distinct CDR3 sequences; 95% of them occurred a single time. The ten largest clonotypes hold approximately 0.33% of the sample.

Sequencing was carried out using CD8+ T cells from PBMCs. The clonotype comes from a human donor with Susac syndrome.

The DNA sequence follows: TGCAGTGCTATCACCGGGACAGGATCCTACGAGCAGTACTTC. This is translated as CSAITGTGSYEQYF. Recombination joined TRBV20-1 with TRBJ2-7; 8 central bases correspond to TRBD1. Trimmed from V: 4 bases; trimmed from J: 1 base; junction bases lacking a gene match: 6. Looking up the germline V gene (reference sequence) yields CDR1 DFQATT and CDR2 SNEGSKA. Reading from cysteine to phenylalanine, the CDR3 counts 14 amino acids. Here the CDR3 DNA is all that survives: 42 bases in frame from base 1.